The text below deals with one T cell receptor beta chain. The specificity of this receptor is unknown. Qualities for individual bases were not recorded, and no much larger clone is one base off. The treatment or condition label on this specimen signifies: roughly 20 received Ad26.COV2.S at low or high dose, single or two shots; about 5 received placebo; per-sample allocation not given. Repertoires of vaccine and placebo recipients were sequenced from samples taken on day 63 after the first injection. In Cohort 1b, about two dozen adults aged 18-55 years were enrolled at a single site in Boston, USA, between 29 July and 7 August 2020. Ad26.COV2.S was a replication-incompetent adenovirus type 26 vector expressing a prefusion-stabilized SARS-CoV-2 spike protein from the original Wuhan strain. The immunoSEQ Assay was used to sequence TCRbeta CDR3 regions. After extraction, genomic DNA underwent amplification by bias-controlled multiplex PCR, followed by high-throughput sequencing. The study's processing was this. Collapsing and filtering of sequences were performed to quantify the absolute abundance of each unique TCRbeta CDR3 region. T cell fraction was estimated by normalizing TCRbeta template counts to usable DNA, with usable DNA measured through amplification of reference genes found in all nucleated cells. Repertoire TCRs were annotated as SARS-CoV-2-specific when V gene, CDR3 amino acid sequence and J gene were exactly matched to a known reactive TCR set. MIRA supplied the reference SARS-CoV-2 TCR set, which was filtered for enrichment in COVID-19-positive ImmuneCODE repertoires so that public or cross-reactive TCRs were removed. Using the MIRA antigens, annotated TCRs were further analysed by specific ORF or by position within an ORF. Depth was the summed frequency of annotated unique rearrangements, while breadth was defined as annotated unique rearrangements over total unique productive rearrangements. TCR breadth was compared between groups using two-sided Wilcoxon rank-sum tests. TCRdb's version of the immuneACCESS table is confined to in-frame rearrangements and falls short of the full clone set. An unresolved V gene accounts for under half of the shortfall where checked; the remainder is of unknown origin. That table supplies the V and J calls and clone size; D and trimming were determined from the DNA. The sample table contains more than 300,000 clones; only one count was recorded for less than 90% of them. Together, the top ten hold 9.5% to 12% of the sample.

The sample comes from a study of Ad26.COV2.S vaccination and SARS-CoV-2 variants (dated by TCRdb to about 2021). Context from the whole study: Vaccine-arm donors were drawn from COV1001, a multicentre, randomized, double-blind, placebo-controlled phase I-IIa trial of Ad26.COV2.S in healthy adults. Ad26.COV2.S was administered intramuscularly at 5 x 10^10 or 1 x 10^11 viral particles, either as a single shot or as two shots given 56 days apart. Sequencing of the TCRbeta repertoire served to evaluate the specificity and breadth of SARS-CoV-2-reactive T cell receptors following Ad26.COV2.S vaccination. A total of some 30 samples were included in the TCR-sequenced set, comprising roughly 19 Ad26.COV2.S vaccine recipients, 5 placebo recipients and 8 SARS-CoV-2 convalescent individuals. Participants in the trial were split at random into five groups of five each, receiving low-dose or high-dose Ad26.COV2.S once or twice, or else placebo on both occasions. Investigators did not know the trial group allocation while performing experiments and assessing outcomes. The full study reports these points: The authors noted that total T cell responses may have been underestimated by the TCR breadth and depth analyses. Ad26.COV2.S recipients had higher spike-specific TCR breadth than placebo recipients (P = 0.0014). The study was not powered to compare responses between vaccine doses or regimens. After vaccination, spike-specific CD8+ and CD4+ T cell responses were reported to show substantial breadth. Vaccine and placebo recipients had similar non-spike TCR breadth, a finding consistent with the vaccine containing only spike.

V is trimmed back by 10 bases and J by 10 bases, and the junction contains 6 bases that no gene match accounts for. CDR1 and CDR2 are drawn from the germline V gene: ENHRY, SYGVKD. Its CDR3 holds 11 amino acids, cysteine through phenylalanine. Kept here is only the CDR3 DNA, which spans 33 bases and is read in frame from base 1. The sample was peripheral blood, taken in a trial of Ad26.COV2.S vaccine versus placebo. The receptor's source is a person between 18 and 60 years old who received the Ad26.COV2.S COVID-19 vaccine or a placebo. The chain couples TRBV10-3 to TRBJ2-1; 8 bases in the middle match TRBD2. The encoded CDR3 is CATREVDEQFF. The sequence in DNA is TGTGCCACGCGGGAGGTAGACGAGCAGTTCTTC.